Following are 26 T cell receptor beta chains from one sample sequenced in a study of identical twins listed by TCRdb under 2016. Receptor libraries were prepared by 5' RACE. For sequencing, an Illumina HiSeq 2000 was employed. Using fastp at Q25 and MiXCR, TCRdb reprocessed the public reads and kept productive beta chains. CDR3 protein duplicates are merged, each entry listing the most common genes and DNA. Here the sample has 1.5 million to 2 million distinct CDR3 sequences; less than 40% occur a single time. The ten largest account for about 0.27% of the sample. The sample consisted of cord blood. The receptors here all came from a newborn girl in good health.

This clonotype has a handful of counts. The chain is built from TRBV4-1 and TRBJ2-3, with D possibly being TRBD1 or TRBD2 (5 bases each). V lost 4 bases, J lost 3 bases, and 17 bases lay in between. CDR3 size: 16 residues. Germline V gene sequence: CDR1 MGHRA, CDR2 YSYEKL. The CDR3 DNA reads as TGCGCCAGCAGCCCGCCACCAGGGTGGGGGACAGATACGCAGTATTTT. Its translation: CASSPPPGWGTDTQYF.

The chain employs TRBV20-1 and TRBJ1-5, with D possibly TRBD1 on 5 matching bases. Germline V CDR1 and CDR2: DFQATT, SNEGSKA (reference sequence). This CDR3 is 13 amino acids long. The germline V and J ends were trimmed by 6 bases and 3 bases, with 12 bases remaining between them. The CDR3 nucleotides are TGCAGTGCCGTGGGGCCGCCCAATCAGCCCCAGCATTTT. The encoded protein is CSAVGPPNQPQHF.

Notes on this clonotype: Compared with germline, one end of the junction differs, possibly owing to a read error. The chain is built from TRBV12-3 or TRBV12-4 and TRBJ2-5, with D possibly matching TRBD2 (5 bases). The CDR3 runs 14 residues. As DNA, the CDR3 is TGTGCCAGCTATGCTTTGGGGTCCTGGGAGACCCTGTACTTC. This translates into CASYALGSWETLYF.

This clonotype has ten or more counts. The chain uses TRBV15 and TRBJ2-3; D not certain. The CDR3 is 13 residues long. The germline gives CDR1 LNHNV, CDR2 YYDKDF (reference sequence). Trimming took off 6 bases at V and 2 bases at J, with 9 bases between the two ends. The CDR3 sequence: CATRVGYTDTQYF. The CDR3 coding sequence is TGTGCCACCAGAGTCGGATACACAGATACGCAGTATTTT. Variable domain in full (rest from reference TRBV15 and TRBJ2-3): DAMVIQNPRYQVTQFGKPVTLSCSQTLNHNVMYWYQQKSSQAPKLLFHYYDKDFNNEADTPDNFQSRRPNTSFCFLDIRSPGLGDTAMYLCATRVGYTDTQYFGPGTRLTVL.

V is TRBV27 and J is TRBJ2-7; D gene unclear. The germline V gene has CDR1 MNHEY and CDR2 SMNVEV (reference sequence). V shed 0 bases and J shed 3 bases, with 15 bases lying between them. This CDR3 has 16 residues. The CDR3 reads CASSLSAAARSYEQYF. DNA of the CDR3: TGTGCCAGCAGTTTATCTGCGGCGGCTAGGAGCTACGAGCAGTACTTC.

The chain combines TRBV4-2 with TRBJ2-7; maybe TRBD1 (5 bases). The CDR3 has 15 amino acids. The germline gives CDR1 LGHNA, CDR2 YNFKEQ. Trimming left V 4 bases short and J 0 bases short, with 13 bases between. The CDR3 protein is CASSLGQEYSYEQYF. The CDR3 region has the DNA TGTGCCAGCAGCCTGGGGCAGGAATACTCCTACGAGCAGTACTTC.

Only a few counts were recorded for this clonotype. As DNA, the CDR3 is TGTGCCAGCAGCGTCGGACGGACAGAGCATGAGCAGTTCTTC. Residues: CASSVGRTEHEQFF. This chain connects TRBV7-9 to TRBJ2-1, with a weak D call TRBD1 (6 bases). CDR3 size: 14 residues. Germline CDR1 and CDR2: SEHNR and FQNEAQ (reference sequence). V gave up 5 bases and J gave up 8 bases, with 16 bases separating them.

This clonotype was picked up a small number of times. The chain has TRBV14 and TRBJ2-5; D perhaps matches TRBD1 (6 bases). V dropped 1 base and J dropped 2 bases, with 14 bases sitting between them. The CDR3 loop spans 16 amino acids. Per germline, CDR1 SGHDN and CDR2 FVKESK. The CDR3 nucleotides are TGTGCCAGCAGCCAAGTTGGCAGGGGATGGCAAGAGACCCAGTACTTC. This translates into CASSQVGRGWQETQYF.

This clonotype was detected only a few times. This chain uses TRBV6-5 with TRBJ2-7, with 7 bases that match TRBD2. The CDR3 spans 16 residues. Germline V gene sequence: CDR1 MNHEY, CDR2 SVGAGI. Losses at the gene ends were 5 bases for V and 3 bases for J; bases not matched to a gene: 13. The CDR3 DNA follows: TGTGCCAGCAGTCATTGGGACGGACTAGAGCTCTACGAGCAGTACTTC. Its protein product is CASSHWDGLELYEQYF.

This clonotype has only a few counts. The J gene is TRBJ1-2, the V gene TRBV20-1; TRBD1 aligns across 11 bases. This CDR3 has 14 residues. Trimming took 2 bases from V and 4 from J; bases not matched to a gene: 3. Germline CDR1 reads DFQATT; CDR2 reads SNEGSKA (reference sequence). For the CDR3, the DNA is TGCAGTGCTAGAACCGGGACAGGGGGCTATGGCTACACCTTC. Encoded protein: CSARTGTGGYGYTF.

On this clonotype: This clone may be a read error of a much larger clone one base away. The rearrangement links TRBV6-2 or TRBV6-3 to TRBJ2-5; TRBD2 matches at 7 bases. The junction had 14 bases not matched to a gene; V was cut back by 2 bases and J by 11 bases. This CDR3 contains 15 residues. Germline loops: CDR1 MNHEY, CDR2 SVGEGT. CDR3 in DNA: TGTGCCAGCAGTTACCCAGGAGCGGGGTTCAATGAGCAGTACTTC. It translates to CASSYPGAGFNEQYF.

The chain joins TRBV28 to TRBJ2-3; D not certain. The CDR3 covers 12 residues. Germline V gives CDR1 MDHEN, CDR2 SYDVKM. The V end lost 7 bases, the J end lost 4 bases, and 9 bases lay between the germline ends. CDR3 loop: CASTLSSDTQYF. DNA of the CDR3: TGTGCCAGCACCCTTTCGTCAGATACGCAGTATTTT.

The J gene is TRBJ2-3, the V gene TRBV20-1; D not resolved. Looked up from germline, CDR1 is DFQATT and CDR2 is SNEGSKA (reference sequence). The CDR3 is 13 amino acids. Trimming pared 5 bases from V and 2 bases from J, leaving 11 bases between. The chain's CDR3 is CSAFAPLTDTQYF. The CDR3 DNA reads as TGCAGTGCTTTTGCGCCCCTCACAGATACGCAGTATTTT.

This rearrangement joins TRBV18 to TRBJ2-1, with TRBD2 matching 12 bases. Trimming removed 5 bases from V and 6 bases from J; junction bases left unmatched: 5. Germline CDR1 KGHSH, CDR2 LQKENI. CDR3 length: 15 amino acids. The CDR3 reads CASSSGTSGPNEQFF. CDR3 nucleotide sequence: TGTGCCAGCTCATCGGGGACTAGCGGGCCCAATGAGCAGTTCTTC.

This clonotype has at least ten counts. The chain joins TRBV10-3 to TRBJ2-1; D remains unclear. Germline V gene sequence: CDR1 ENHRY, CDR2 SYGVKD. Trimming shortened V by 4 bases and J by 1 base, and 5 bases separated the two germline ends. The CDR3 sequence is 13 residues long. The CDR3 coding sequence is TGTGCCATCAGTGGGGTTTCCTACAATGAGCAGTTCTTC. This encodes CAISGVSYNEQFF.

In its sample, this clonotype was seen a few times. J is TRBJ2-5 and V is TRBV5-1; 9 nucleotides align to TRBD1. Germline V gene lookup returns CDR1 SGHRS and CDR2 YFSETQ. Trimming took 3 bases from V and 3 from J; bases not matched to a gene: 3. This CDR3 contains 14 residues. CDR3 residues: CASSWTGAEETQYF. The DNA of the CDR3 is TGCGCCAGCAGCTGGACAGGGGCAGAAGAGACCCAGTACTTC.

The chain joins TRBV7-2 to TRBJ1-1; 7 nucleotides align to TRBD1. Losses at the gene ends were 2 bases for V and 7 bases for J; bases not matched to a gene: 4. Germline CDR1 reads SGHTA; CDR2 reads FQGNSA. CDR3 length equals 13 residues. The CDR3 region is CASSLWGQFEAFF. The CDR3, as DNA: TGTGCCAGCAGCTTATGGGGACAGTTTGAAGCTTTCTTT.

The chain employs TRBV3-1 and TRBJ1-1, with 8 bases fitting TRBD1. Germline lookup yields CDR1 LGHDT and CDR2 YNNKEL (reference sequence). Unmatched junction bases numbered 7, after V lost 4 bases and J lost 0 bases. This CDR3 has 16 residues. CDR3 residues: CASSRQGTLMNTEAFF. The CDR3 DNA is TGTGCCAGCAGCCGACAGGGGACCCTTATGAACACTGAAGCTTTCTTT.

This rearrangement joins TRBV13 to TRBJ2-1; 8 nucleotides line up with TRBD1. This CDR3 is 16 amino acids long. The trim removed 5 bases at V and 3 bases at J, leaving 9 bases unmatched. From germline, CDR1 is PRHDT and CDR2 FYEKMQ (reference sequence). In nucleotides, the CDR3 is TGTGCCAGCAGCCGGGAACCGGGACAGGACTACAATGAGCAGTTCTTC. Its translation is CASSREPGQDYNEQFF.

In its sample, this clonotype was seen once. Here the CDR3 DNA reads TGTGCCAGCAGCCAATCGCTGGGACACTATAACTATGGCTACACCTTC. It encodes CASSQSLGHYNYGYTF. The V gene is TRBV16, the J gene TRBJ1-2; D is perhaps TRBD1 (6 bases). Trimming stripped 0 bases from V and 1 base from J, with 12 bases between. Germline lookup yields CDR1 KGHSY and CDR2 FQNENV. The CDR3 is 16 residues long.

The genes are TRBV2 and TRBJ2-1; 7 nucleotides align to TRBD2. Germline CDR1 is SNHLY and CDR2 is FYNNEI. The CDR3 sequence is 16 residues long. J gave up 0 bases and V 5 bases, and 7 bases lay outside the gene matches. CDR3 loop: CASSNWGGSSYNEQFF. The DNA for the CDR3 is TGTGCCAGCAGTAACTGGGGAGGGAGCTCCTACAATGAGCAGTTCTTC.

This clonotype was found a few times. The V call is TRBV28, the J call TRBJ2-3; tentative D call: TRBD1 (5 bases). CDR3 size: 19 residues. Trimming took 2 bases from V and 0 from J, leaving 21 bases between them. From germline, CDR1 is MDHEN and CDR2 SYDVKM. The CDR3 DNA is TGTGCCAGCAGTTTAATGGTTCGGACCCCAAGGGGTAGCACAGATACGCAGTATTTT. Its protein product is CASSLMVRTPRGSTDTQYF.

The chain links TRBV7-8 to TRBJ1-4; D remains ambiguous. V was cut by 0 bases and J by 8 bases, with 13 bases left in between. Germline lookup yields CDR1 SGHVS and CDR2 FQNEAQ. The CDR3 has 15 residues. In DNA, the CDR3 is TGTGCCAGCAGCTTAGCGCGACGGGCCCGAGAAAAACTGTTTTTT. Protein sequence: CASSLARRAREKLFF.

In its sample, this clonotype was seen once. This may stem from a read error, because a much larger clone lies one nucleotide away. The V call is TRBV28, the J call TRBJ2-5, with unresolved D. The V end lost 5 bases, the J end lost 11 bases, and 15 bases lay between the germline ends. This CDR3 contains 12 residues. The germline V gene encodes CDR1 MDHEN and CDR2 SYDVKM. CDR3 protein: CASSEMTDEQYF. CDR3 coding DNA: TGTGCCAGCAGTGAGATGACCGATGAGCAGTACTTC.

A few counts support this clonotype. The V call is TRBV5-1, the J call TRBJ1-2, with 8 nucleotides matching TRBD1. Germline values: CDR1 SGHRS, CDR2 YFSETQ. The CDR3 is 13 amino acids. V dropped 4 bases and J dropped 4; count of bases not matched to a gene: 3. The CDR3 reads CASSKGQAYGYTF. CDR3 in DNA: TGCGCCAGCAGCAAGGGACAGGCCTATGGCTACACCTTC. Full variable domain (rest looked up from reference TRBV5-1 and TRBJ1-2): KAGVTQTPRYLIKTRGQQVTLSCSPISGHRSVSWYQQTPGQGLQFLFEYFSETQRNKGNFPGRFSGRQFSNSRSEMNVSTLELGDSALYLCASSKGQAYGYTFGSGTRLTVV.

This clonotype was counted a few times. DNA of the CDR3: TGTGCCATCAGTGGAACAAGCGGGAGGTTCTCCTACGAGCAGTACTTC. Its translation: CAISGTSGRFSYEQYF. This chain connects TRBV10-3 to TRBJ2-7; 9 bases agree with TRBD2. Germline assignment: CDR1 ENHRY and CDR2 SYGVKD. J lost 0 bases, V lost 4 bases, and 7 bases had no gene match. The CDR3 loop spans 16 amino acids.